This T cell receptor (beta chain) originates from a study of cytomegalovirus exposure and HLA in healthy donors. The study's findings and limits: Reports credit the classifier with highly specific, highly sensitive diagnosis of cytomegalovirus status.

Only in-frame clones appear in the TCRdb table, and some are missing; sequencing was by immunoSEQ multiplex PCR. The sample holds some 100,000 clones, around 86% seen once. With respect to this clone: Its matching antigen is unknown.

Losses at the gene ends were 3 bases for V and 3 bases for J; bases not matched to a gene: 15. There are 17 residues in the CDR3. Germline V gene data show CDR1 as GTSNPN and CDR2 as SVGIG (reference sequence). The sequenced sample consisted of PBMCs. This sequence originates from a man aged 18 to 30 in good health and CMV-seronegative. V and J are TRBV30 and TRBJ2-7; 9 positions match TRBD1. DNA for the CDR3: TGTGCCTGGAGCGGTCCCGGGACAGGGATAAAGGGCTACGAGCAGTACTTC. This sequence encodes CAWSGPGTGIKGYEQYF.